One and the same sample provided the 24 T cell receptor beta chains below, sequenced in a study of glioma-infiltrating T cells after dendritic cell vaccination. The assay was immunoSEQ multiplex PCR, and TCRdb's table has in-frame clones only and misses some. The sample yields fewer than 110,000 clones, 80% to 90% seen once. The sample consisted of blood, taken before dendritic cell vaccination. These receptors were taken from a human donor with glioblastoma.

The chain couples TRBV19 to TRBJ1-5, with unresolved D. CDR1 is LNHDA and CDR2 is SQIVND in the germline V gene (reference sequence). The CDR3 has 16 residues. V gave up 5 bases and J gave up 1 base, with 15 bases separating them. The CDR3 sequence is CASSRGWQMSNQPQHF. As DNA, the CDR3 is TGTGCCAGTAGTCGAGGATGGCAGATGAGCAATCAGCCCCAGCATTTT. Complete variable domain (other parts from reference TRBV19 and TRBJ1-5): DGGITQSPKYLFRKEGQNVTLSCEQNLNHDAMYWYRQDPGQGLRLIYYSQIVNDFQKGDIAEGYSVSREKKESFPLTVTSAQKNPTAFYLCASSRGWQMSNQPQHFGDGTRLSIL.

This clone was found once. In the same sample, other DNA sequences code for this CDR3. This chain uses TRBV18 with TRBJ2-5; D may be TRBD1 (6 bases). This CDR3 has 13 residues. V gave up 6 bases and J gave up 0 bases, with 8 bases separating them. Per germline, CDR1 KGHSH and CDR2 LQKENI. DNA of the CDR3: TGTGCCAGCTCCTGGACAGACCAAGAGACCCAGTACTTC. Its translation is CASSWTDQETQYF.

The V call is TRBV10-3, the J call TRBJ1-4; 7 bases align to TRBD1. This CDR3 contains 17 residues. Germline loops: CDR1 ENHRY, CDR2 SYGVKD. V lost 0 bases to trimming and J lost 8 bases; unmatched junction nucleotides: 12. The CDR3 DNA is TGTGCCATCAGTGAGTCGATAACCCGGACAGGTCCCGAAAAACTGTTTTTT. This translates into CAISESITRTGPEKLFF.

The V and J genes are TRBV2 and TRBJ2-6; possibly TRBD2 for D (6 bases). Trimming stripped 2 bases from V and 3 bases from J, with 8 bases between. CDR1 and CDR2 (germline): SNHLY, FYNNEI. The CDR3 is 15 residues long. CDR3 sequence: CASSEWGGGANVLTF. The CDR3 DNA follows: TGTGCCAGCAGTGAATGGGGAGGTGGGGCCAACGTCCTGACTTTC.

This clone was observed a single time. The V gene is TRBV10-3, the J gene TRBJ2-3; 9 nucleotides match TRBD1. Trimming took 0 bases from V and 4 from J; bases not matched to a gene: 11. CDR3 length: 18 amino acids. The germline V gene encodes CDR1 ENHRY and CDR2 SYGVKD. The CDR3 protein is CAISESRDRAWGADTQYF. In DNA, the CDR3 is TGTGCCATCAGTGAGTCGAGGGACAGGGCCTGGGGAGCAGATACGCAGTATTTT.

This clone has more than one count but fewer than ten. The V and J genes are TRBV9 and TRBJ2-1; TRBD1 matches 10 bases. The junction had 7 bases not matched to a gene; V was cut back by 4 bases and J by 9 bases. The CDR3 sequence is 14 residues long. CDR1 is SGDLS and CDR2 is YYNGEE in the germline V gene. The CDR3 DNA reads TGTGCCAGCAGCTTAGGGGGACAGGGGCCTGAGCAGTTCTTC. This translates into CASSLGGQGPEQFF.

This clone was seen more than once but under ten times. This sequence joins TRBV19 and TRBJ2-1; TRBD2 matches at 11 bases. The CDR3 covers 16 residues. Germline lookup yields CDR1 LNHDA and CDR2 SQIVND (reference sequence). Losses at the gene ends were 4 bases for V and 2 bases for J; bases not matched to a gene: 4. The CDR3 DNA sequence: TGTGCCAGTAGTAGGTCTAGCGGGGGGACCTACAATGAGCAGTTCTTC. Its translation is CASSRSSGGTYNEQFF.

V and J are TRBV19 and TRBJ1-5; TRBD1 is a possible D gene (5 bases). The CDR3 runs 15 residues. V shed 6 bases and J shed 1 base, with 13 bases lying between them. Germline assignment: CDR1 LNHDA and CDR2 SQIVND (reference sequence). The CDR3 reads CASRETALSNQPQHF. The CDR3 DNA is TGTGCCAGTAGAGAGACAGCGCTAAGCAATCAGCCCCAGCATTTT.

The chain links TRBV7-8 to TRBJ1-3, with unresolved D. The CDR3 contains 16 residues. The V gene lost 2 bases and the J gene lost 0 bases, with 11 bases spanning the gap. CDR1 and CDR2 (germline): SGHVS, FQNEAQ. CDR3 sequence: CASSLPIPSSGNTIYF. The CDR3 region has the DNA TGTGCCAGCAGCTTACCCATACCGAGCTCTGGAAACACCATATATTTT. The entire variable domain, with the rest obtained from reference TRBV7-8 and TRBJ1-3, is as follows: GAGVSQSPRYKVAKRGQDVALRCDPISGHVSLFWYQQALGQGPEFLTYFQNEAQLDKSGLPSDRFFAERPEGSVSTLKIQRTQQEDSAVYLCASSLPIPSSGNTIYFGEGSWLTVV.

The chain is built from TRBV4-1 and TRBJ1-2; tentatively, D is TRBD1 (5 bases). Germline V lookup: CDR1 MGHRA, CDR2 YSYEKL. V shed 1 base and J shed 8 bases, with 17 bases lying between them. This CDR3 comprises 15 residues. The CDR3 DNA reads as TGCGCCAGCAGCCAAGTAGCAGGGCACCTAAGCGGCTACACCTTC. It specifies CASSQVAGHLSGYTF.

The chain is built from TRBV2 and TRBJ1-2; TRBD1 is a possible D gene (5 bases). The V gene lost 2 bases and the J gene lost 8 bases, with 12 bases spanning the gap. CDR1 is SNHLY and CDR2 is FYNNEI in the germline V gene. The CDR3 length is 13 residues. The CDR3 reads CASSETWGDGYTF. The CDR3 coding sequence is TGTGCCAGCAGTGAAACGTGGGGGGACGGCTACACCTTC. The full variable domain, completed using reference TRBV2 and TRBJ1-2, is EPEVTQTPSHQVTQMGQEVILRCVPISNHLYFYWYRQILGQKVEFLVSFYNNEISEKSEIFDDQFSVERPDGSNFTLKIRSTKLEDSAMYFCASSETWGDGYTFGSGTRLTVV.

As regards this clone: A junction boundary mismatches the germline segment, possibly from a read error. The CDR3 nucleotides are TGTGCCAGTAGTATCAATCCGGGACAGCATCTTTTT. It is translated as CASSINPGQHLF. The chain has TRBV19 and TRBJ1-1; 7 positions agree with TRBD1. The germline V gene has CDR1 LNHDA and CDR2 SQIVND (reference sequence). The CDR3 length is 12 residues.

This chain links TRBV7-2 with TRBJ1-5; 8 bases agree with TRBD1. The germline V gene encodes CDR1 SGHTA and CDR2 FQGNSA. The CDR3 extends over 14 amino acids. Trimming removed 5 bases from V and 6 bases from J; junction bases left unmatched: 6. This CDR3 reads CASSEQGGGQPQHF. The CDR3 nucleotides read TGTGCCAGCAGCGAACAGGGGGGAGGTCAGCCCCAGCATTTT. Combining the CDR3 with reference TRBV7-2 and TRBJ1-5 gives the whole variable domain GAGVSQSPSNKVTEKGKDVELRCDPISGHTALYWYRQSLGQGLEFLIYFQGNSAPDKSGLPSDRFSAERTGGSVSTLTIQRTQQEDSAVYLCASSEQGGGQPQHFGDGTRLSIL.

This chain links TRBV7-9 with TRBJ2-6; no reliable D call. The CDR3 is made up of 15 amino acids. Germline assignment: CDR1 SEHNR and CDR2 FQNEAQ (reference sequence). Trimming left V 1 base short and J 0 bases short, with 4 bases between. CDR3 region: CASSLDGSGANVLTF. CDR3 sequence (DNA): TGTGCCAGCAGCTTAGACGGCTCTGGGGCCAACGTCCTGACTTTC.

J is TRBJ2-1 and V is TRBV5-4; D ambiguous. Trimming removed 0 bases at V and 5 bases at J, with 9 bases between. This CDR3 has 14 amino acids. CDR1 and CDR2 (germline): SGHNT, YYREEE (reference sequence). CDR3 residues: CASSLGAENNEQFF. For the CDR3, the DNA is TGTGCCAGCAGCTTGGGGGCAGAAAACAATGAGCAGTTCTTC.

Here the CDR3 reads CASSMGDTTYEQYF. The CDR3 DNA sequence: TGTGCCAGTAGTATGGGGGACACGACCTACGAGCAGTACTTC. The chain uses TRBV19 and TRBJ2-7, with TRBD1 as a possible D gene (6 bases). The CDR3 totals 14 residues. Trimming took 3 bases from V and 2 from J, leaving 11 bases between them. Germline V CDR1 and CDR2: LNHDA, SQIVND (reference sequence).

The CDR3: CASSSHLTGIGEKLFF. The DNA of the CDR3 is TGCGCCAGCAGCTCGCACCTGACAGGGATTGGTGAAAAACTGTTTTTT. This chain uses TRBV5-1 with TRBJ1-4, with 7 bases matching TRBD1. The germline gives CDR1 SGHRS, CDR2 YFSETQ. With V trimmed by 3 bases and J by 7 bases, 12 bases remained unmatched. This CDR3 contains 16 residues.

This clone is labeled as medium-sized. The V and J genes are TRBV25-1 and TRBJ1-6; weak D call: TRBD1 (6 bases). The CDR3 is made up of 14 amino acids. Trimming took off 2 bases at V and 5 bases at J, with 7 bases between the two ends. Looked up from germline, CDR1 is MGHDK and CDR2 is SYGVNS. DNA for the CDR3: TGTGCCAGCAGTGAACCAGGGGATAATTCACCCCTCCACTTT. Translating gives CASSEPGDNSPLHF.

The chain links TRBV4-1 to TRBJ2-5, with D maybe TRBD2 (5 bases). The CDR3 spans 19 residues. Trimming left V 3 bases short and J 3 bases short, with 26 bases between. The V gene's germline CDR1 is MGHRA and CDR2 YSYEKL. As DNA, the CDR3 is TGCGCCAGCAGCCATGGAAGGCTAGGAGGAAAGATGAAGGAAGAGACCCAGTACTTC. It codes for CASSHGRLGGKMKEETQYF.

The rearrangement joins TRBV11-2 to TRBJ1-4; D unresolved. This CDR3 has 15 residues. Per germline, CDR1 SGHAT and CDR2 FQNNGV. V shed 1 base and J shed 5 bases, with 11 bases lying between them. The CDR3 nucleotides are TGTGCCAGCAGCTTAGGGGCAGGTGGGAATGAAAAACTGTTTTTT. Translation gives CASSLGAGGNEKLFF.

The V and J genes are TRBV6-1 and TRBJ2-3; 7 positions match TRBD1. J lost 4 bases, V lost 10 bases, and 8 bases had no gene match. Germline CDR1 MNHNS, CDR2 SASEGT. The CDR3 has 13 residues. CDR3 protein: CATRTQGADTQYF. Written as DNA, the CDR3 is TGTGCCACTCGGACCCAGGGGGCAGATACGCAGTATTTT.

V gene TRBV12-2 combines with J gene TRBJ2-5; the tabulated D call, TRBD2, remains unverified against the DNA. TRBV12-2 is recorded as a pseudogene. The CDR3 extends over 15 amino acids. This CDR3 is CASRRLAGCLETQYF. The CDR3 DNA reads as TGTGCAAGTCGGCGACTAGCGGGGTGCTTAGAGACCCAGTACTTC.

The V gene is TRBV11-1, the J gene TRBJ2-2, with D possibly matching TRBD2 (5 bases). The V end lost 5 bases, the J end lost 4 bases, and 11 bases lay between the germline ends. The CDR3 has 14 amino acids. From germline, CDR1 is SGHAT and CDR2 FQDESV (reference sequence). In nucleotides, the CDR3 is TGTGCCAGCAGCGAGGGATTCTTCACCGGGGAGCTGTTTTTT. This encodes CASSEGFFTGELFF.

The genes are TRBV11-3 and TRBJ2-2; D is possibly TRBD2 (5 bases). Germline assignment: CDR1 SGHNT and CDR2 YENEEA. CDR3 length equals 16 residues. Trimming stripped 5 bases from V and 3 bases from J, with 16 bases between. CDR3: CASSIPFGVDTGELFF. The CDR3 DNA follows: TGTGCCAGCAGCATCCCTTTCGGGGTCGACACCGGGGAGCTGTTTTTT. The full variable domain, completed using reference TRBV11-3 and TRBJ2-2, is EAGVVQSPRYKIIEKKQPVAFWCNPISGHNTLYWYLQNLGQGPELLIRYENEEAVDDSQLPKDRFSAERLKGVDSTLKIQPAELGDSAVYLCASSIPFGVDTGELFFGEGSRLTVL.